This T cell receptor beta chain originates from a study of identical twins. Overall study results and limits: Cord blood's abundant beta clonotypes had fewer insertions, unlike memory repertoires. Instead of following the same donors, the conclusions were based on cross-sectional statistical analysis.

TCRdb analysed the 5' RACE reads with MiXCR anew, one entry per CDR3 protein. The sample consists of 300,000 or so distinct CDR3 sequences, over 8.5% of them appearing once. This CDR3 is 20 amino acids long. Germline CDR1 and CDR2: SGHAT and FQDESV (reference sequence). V lost 4 bases and J lost 3, with 29 bases in between. This clonotype was found a few times. The antigen is not known. These data are also associated with another study on yellow fever vaccine responses in identical twins.

This chain connects TRBV11-1 to TRBJ2-3, with D tentatively TRBD2 (8 bases). This clonotype was sampled from a woman aged 18-29 years in good health. What was sequenced was CD8+ T cells sorted from blood. The CDR3 DNA reads as TGTGCCAGCAGCTCTAGGGGGCCAGGGAAAAAGCGGGAGATAACAGATACGCAGTATTTT. As protein: CASSSRGPGKKREITDTQYF.